These 21 T cell receptor beta chains originate from one sample sequenced in a study of cytomegalovirus exposure and HLA in healthy donors. Profiling relied on immunoSEQ multiplex PCR, and the TCRdb table lists in-frame clones only, not all of them. This sample has around 150,000 clones, with more than 80% found just once. Source material: PBMCs. Receptor source: a woman aged 18-29 years in good health and CMV-seropositive.

This chain connects TRBV11-2 to TRBJ1-2; TRBD1 matches at 9 bases. The CDR3 totals 13 residues. V shed 5 bases and J 7 bases; nucleotides not matched to a gene: 5. Germline assignment: CDR1 SGHAT and CDR2 FQNNGV. CDR3 sequence (DNA): TGTGCCAGCAGCCGGGACAGGGACGGTGGCTACACCTTC. This sequence encodes CASSRDRDGGYTF.

Regarding this clone: Its ends do not fully match the called genes, so a read error is possible. V usage is TRBV6-6 and J usage is TRBJ2-5; D gene uncertain. Per germline, CDR1 MNHNY and CDR2 SVGAGI (reference sequence). This CDR3 is 14 amino acids long. The chain's CDR3 is CASSWLAAPEAQYF. CDR3 in DNA: TGTGCCAGCAGTTGGTTGGCGGCCCCAGAGGCCCAGTACTTC.

The chain couples TRBV7-3 to TRBJ2-7, with 12 bases aligning to TRBD1. Germline loops: CDR1 SGHTA, CDR2 FQGTGA. The CDR3 has 14 amino acids. V was clipped by 6 bases and J by 9 bases; unmatched bases: 9. The CDR3: CASSATGTGGSQYF. As DNA, the CDR3 is TGTGCCAGCAGTGCAACCGGGACAGGGGGCTCGCAGTACTTC.

This sequence joins TRBV15 and TRBJ1-5, with 7 positions matching TRBD1. Germline assignment: CDR1 LNHNV and CDR2 YYDKDF (reference sequence). The ends lost 1 base at V and 1 base at J; junction bases unmatched: 1. The CDR3 totals 15 residues. CDR3 region: CATSRAGGSNQPQHF. For the CDR3, the DNA is TGTGCCACCAGCAGAGCAGGGGGGAGCAATCAGCCCCAGCATTTT.

The V call is TRBV7-2, the J call TRBJ2-1; D might be TRBD2 (6 bases). Germline V lookup: CDR1 SGHTA, CDR2 FQGNSA. With 5 bases removed from V and 3 bases from J, the gap between germline ends came to 14 bases. The CDR3 runs to 15 residues. The CDR3 loop is CASSVGTQHYNEQFF. The CDR3 nucleotides read TGTGCCAGCAGCGTCGGGACTCAACACTACAATGAGCAGTTCTTC.

The chain employs TRBV2 and TRBJ1-1, with D perhaps matching TRBD1 (6 bases). V lost 7 bases and J 7 bases, leaving 22 bases between the germline ends. The CDR3 covers 15 residues. Germline CDR1 SNHLY, CDR2 FYNNEI. Here the CDR3 reads CASTSVGQKTDEAFF. The CDR3, as DNA: TGTGCCAGCACTTCGGTAGGACAGAAAACCGATGAAGCTTTCTTT.

The chain is built from TRBV19 and TRBJ1-1, with D possibly matching TRBD1 (5 bases). The length of the CDR3 is 14 residues. V lost 8 bases to trimming and J lost 5 bases, with 18 bases between them. Germline V gene lookup returns CDR1 LNHDA and CDR2 SQIVND (reference sequence). The CDR3 is CASPLASQGTEAFF. In nucleotides, the CDR3 is TGTGCCAGTCCTCTGGCGTCCCAGGGTACTGAAGCTTTCTTT.

This chain joins TRBV4-2 and TRBJ2-7; 9 bases map to TRBD2. The V segment lost 0 bases and the J segment 1 base; nucleotides outside the gene matches: 10. The V gene's germline CDR1 is LGHNA and CDR2 YNFKEQ. The CDR3 has 18 amino acids. CDR3 in DNA: TGTGCCAGCAGCCAAGAGGGACTAGCTGGATTCAGTTCCTACGAGCAGTACTTC. Its translation is CASSQEGLAGFSSYEQYF.

The chain joins TRBV18 to TRBJ1-4, with D unresolved. Per germline, CDR1 KGHSH and CDR2 LQKENI. V was shortened by 5 bases and J by 8 bases, with 15 bases between the two germline ends. The CDR3 consists of 14 residues. CDR3 in DNA: TGTGCCAGCTCAACCGGGATCCGGCGGGAAAAACTGTTTTTT. Translation gives CASSTGIRREKLFF.

The rearrangement links TRBV27 to TRBJ2-7; TRBD2 matches at 12 bases. V dropped 5 bases and J dropped 4; count of bases not matched to a gene: 0. This CDR3 contains 13 residues. Germline V lookup: CDR1 MNHEY, CDR2 SMNVEV (reference sequence). Here the CDR3 reads CASSGTSGYEQYF. Written as DNA, the CDR3 is TGTGCCAGCAGTGGGACTAGCGGGTACGAGCAGTACTTC.

This chain joins TRBV5-1 and TRBJ2-3, with 10 nucleotides matching TRBD2. The CDR3 spans 15 residues. J was trimmed by 4 bases and V by 7 bases; bases with no gene match: 9. Germline CDR1 is SGHRS and CDR2 is YFSETQ. The CDR3 protein is CASGALAGDADTQYF. CDR3 bases: TGCGCCAGCGGGGCCCTAGCGGGGGATGCAGATACGCAGTATTTT.

This chain links TRBV18 with TRBJ2-5; tentative D call: TRBD2 (5 bases). V was clipped by 1 base and J by 2 bases, with 11 bases between them. The CDR3 runs 15 residues. Germline assignment: CDR1 KGHSH and CDR2 LQKENI. The CDR3 loop reads CASSPLLREQETQYF. Written as DNA, the CDR3 is TGTGCCAGCTCACCACTTCTCCGGGAACAAGAGACCCAGTACTTC.

This clone was seen a handful of times. This sequence joins TRBV5-6 and TRBJ1-2; D is unresolved. The CDR3 loop spans 12 amino acids. Trimming stripped 1 base from V and 4 bases from J, with 5 bases between. CDR1 SGHDT and CDR2 YYEEEE come from the germline V gene. This chain's CDR3 is CASSLSLYGYTF. CDR3 nucleotide sequence: TGTGCCAGCAGCTTGTCACTCTATGGCTACACCTTC.

The chain carries TRBV5-6 and TRBJ2-1; 11 nucleotides agree with TRBD1. The length of the CDR3 is 16 residues. The ends lost 6 bases at V and 3 bases at J; junction bases unmatched: 8. Germline CDR1 is SGHDT and CDR2 is YYEEEE. The CDR3 sequence: CASTPGDRGIYNEQFF. CDR3 bases: TGTGCCAGCACCCCGGGGGACAGGGGGATCTACAATGAGCAGTTCTTC.

In its sample, this clone was seen once. For the CDR3, the DNA is TGTGCCAGCAGCCAAGAAGGGGCCAACAATGAGCAGTTCTTC. This translates into CASSQEGANNEQFF. V is TRBV4-2 and J is TRBJ2-1; D possibly corresponds to TRBD1 (5 bases). Germline V gene lookup returns CDR1 LGHNA and CDR2 YNFKEQ. The V end lost 0 bases, the J end lost 5 bases, and 8 bases lay between the germline ends. This CDR3 is built from 14 residues.

This chain joins TRBV7-9 and TRBJ2-6, with 7 bases aligning to TRBD1. CDR1 is SEHNR and CDR2 is FQNEAQ in the germline V gene (reference sequence). The CDR3 has 18 residues. Unmatched junction bases numbered 13, after V lost 4 bases and J lost 4 bases. The chain's CDR3 is CASSSIDRAQRGANVLTF. The CDR3 bases are TGTGCCAGCAGCTCGATAGACAGGGCCCAGAGGGGGGCCAACGTCCTGACTTTC.

The chain employs TRBV4-3 and TRBJ2-5; D uncertain. Trimming stripped 2 bases from V and 5 bases from J, with 12 bases between. The CDR3 spans 14 residues. The germline gives CDR1 LGHNA, CDR2 YSLEER. The DNA for the CDR3 is TGCGCCAGCAGCCAATCGAGAATCAAGGAGACCCAGTACTTC. It translates to CASSQSRIKETQYF.

A few counts support this clone. The rearrangement uses TRBV7-9 and TRBJ2-7, with D unclear. CDR1 is SEHNR, CDR2 FQNEAQ, per germline (reference sequence). The CDR3 runs to 13 residues. Between the trimmed V and J ends, which lost 1 base and 7 bases, there was a span of 11 bases. The CDR3 here is CASSLGHSREQYF. In nucleotides, the CDR3 is TGTGCCAGCAGCTTAGGGCACAGTAGGGAGCAGTACTTC.

The chain joins TRBV29-1 to TRBJ2-1; D call uncertain. Trimming cost V 3 bases and J 4 bases, with 7 bases left between them. This CDR3 comprises 12 residues. CDR1 and CDR2 from the germline V gene are SQVTM and ANQGSEA. CDR3 nucleotide sequence: TGCAGCGTTGACCGCGGATACAATGAGCAGTTCTTC. It yields the protein CSVDRGYNEQFF.

The chain links TRBV2 to TRBJ1-2, with D perhaps matching TRBD1 (6 bases). This CDR3 spans 12 amino acids. V was clipped by 10 bases and J by 2 bases, with 11 bases between them. Germline V lookup: CDR1 SNHLY, CDR2 FYNNEI. The CDR3 loop reads CAKPDRNYGYTF. The CDR3 region has the DNA TGTGCCAAGCCAGACAGGAACTATGGCTACACCTTC.

This rearrangement joins TRBV5-8 to TRBJ2-1; D not certain. The CDR3 runs 15 residues. Germline CDR1 reads SGHTS; CDR2 reads YDEGEE. Trimming cost V 1 base and J 9 bases, with 17 bases left between them. The CDR3 sequence: CASSLLLEGWPEQFF. The DNA of the CDR3 is TGTGCCAGCAGCTTGTTGCTAGAAGGATGGCCTGAGCAGTTCTTC.